This T cell receptor (beta chain) came from a study of control samples from healthy donors and cancer patients. CDR1 MDHEN and CDR2 SYDVKM come from the germline V gene. There are 11 residues in the CDR3. The J segment lost 15 bases and the V segment lost 8 bases, leaving 10 bases of the junction unmatched. Sequencing was performed with immunoSEQ multiplex PCR; in TCRdb, only in-frame clones are kept and a portion is missing. The sample has about 52,000 clones; roughly 95% are singletons. This chain joins TRBV28 and TRBJ2-3; 8 nucleotides line up with TRBD2. The TCR originated in a man aged 30 to 39 in good health. Sample: blood. CDR3 sequence (DNA): TGTGCCAGCGGCAACATAGCGGGATCCTATTTT. Translating gives CASGNIAGSYF.